The 26 T cell receptor beta chains below all came from one sample that was sequenced in a study of cytotoxic CD8 clonotypes in ibrutinib-treated CLL. This table comes from immunoSEQ multiplex PCR, and its TCRdb copy is limited to in-frame clones, with some not included. The sample holds over 45,000 clones, approximately 50% seen once. Sequencing used PBMCs, obtained at disease progression, from a patient treated with ibrutinib. The receptor source for this set is a human donor with chronic lymphocytic leukemia.

The chain employs TRBV15 and TRBJ1-4; D gene ambiguous. CDR3 length equals 16 residues. Germline V CDR1 and CDR2: LNHNV, YYDKDF (reference sequence). Trimming shortened V by 7 bases and J by 8 bases, and 23 bases separated the two germline ends. DNA for the CDR3: TGTGCCACCAAATCCAGTAAGCGAGAAATGGGGGAAAAACTGTTTTTT. Translation: CATKSSKREMGEKLFF.

This clone has a handful of counts. The chain employs TRBV28 and TRBJ1-4; possibly TRBD1 for D (6 bases). From germline, CDR1 is MDHEN and CDR2 SYDVKM. The CDR3 is 14 amino acids. With 9 bases removed from V and 0 bases from J, the gap between germline ends came to 11 bases. DNA for the CDR3: TGTGCCAGTCAGGACAGCACAACTAATGAAAAACTGTTTTTT. It codes for CASQDSTTNEKLFF.

A remark on this clone: The same CDR3 is also encoded by other DNA sequences in this sample. CDR3 protein: CASSIRDQPQHF. The CDR3 DNA reads TGTGCCAGTAGTATTCGAGATCAGCCCCAGCATTTT. V and J are TRBV19 and TRBJ1-5; D is unresolved. Germline CDR1 and CDR2: LNHDA and SQIVND (reference sequence). V lost 3 bases to trimming and J lost 5 bases, with 5 bases between them. CDR3 size: 12 residues.

The rearrangement links TRBV29-1 to TRBJ1-4; D is perhaps TRBD1 (5 bases). Trimming stripped 3 bases from V and 10 bases from J, with 15 bases between. CDR3 length: 13 amino acids. The germline V gene has CDR1 SQVTM and CDR2 ANQGSEA. The DNA of the CDR3 is TGCAGCGTTGATCTCGGGGGGGAGGGAAAACTGTTTTTT. Protein: CSVDLGGEGKLFF. The variable domain in full, completed from reference TRBV29-1 and TRBJ1-4, reads SAVISQKPSRDICQRGTSLTIQCQVDSQVTMMFWYRQQPGQSLTLIATANQGSEATYESGFVIDKFPISRPNLTFSTLTVSNMSPEDSSIYLCSVDLGGEGKLFFGSGTQLSVL.

The V gene is TRBV11-2, the J gene TRBJ1-5; 7 bases fit TRBD1. The ends lost 2 bases at V and 5 bases at J; junction bases unmatched: 3. Germline V gives CDR1 SGHAT, CDR2 FQNNGV. The CDR3 is made up of 14 amino acids. CDR3 sequence reads: CASSLTQGDQPQHF. CDR3 DNA: TGTGCCAGCAGCTTAACGCAGGGGGATCAGCCCCAGCATTTT.

The CDR3 loop is CASSPIGGDTEAFF. The CDR3 DNA reads TGTGCCAGCAGCCCCATAGGAGGGGACACTGAAGCTTTCTTT. This chain connects TRBV7-3 to TRBJ1-1; D might be TRBD1 (5 bases). The length of the CDR3 is 14 residues. Per germline, CDR1 SGHTA and CDR2 FQGTGA. The ends were cut back, 5 bases at V and 3 bases at J, with 13 bases in the middle.

The genes are TRBV11-3 and TRBJ1-6; D is uncertain. The CDR3 consists of 20 residues. Germline CDR1 and CDR2: SGHNT and YENEEA. V shed 1 base and J shed 0 bases, with 19 bases lying between them. The CDR3 DNA is TGTGCCAGCAGCTTAGTTTGTGCCAGGAGCTCGAGCTCCTATAATTCACCCCTCCACTTT. Translation: CASSLVCARSSSSYNSPLHF. Complete variable domain (other parts from reference TRBV11-3 and TRBJ1-6): EAGVVQSPRYKIIEKKQPVAFWCNPISGHNTLYWYLQNLGQGPELLIRYENEEAVDDSQLPKDRFSAERLKGVDSTLKIQPAELGDSAVYLCASSLVCARSSSSYNSPLHFGNGTRLTVT.

In this sample, this clone turned up a few times. The rearrangement uses TRBV4-1 and TRBJ1-2; 9 bases line up with TRBD1. CDR1 is MGHRA and CDR2 is YSYEKL in the germline V gene. CDR3 length: 15 amino acids. The trim removed 1 base at V and 0 bases at J, leaving 0 bases unmatched. In nucleotides, the CDR3 is TGCGCCAGCAGCCAAGGGACAGGGGCTAACTATGGCTACACCTTC. Amino acid sequence: CASSQGTGANYGYTF.

V usage is TRBV7-2 and J usage is TRBJ2-1; D tentatively fits TRBD1 or TRBD2 (5 bases each). Per germline, CDR1 SGHTA and CDR2 FQGNSA. The CDR3 has 14 residues. Trimming took off 5 bases at V and 10 bases at J, with 18 bases between the two ends. In DNA, the CDR3 is TGTGCCAGCAGCAGGAATATGGGACCCTCGGAGCAGTTCTTC. As protein: CASSRNMGPSEQFF. Looking up the rest from reference TRBV7-2 and TRBJ2-1 gives the full variable domain: GAGVSQSPSNKVTEKGKDVELRCDPISGHTALYWYRQSLGQGLEFLIYFQGNSAPDKSGLPSDRFSAERTGGSVSTLTIQRTQQEDSAVYLCASSRNMGPSEQFFGPGTRLTVL.

The chain combines TRBV27 with TRBJ2-7, with D unresolved. The ends were cut back, 4 bases at V and 0 bases at J, with 10 bases in the middle. CDR3 length: 14 residues. The germline V gene has CDR1 MNHEY and CDR2 SMNVEV (reference sequence). DNA of the CDR3: TGTGCCAGCAGTTCAGGCCCCTTCTCCTACGAGCAGTACTTC. Its protein is CASSSGPFSYEQYF.

This chain joins TRBV6-5 and TRBJ1-6; D gene uncertain. From germline, CDR1 is MNHEY and CDR2 SVGAGI. CDR3 length: 16 residues. V was pared by 2 bases and J by 14 bases, with 22 bases between. Here the CDR3 DNA reads TGTGCCAGCAGTTACGGGTCCAGAGTAATCCCTCAGGCCCTCCACTTT. Its translation: CASSYGSRVIPQALHF.

The genes are TRBV30 and TRBJ2-7; weak D call: TRBD1 (5 bases). Trimming pared 0 bases from V and 6 bases from J, leaving 12 bases between. The CDR3 spans 13 residues. The germline V gene encodes CDR1 GTSNPN and CDR2 SVGIG (reference sequence). CDR3 in DNA: TGTGCCTGGAGTGTAAAGGGGCTGCTCGAGCAGTACTTC. It codes for CAWSVKGLLEQYF.

The genes are TRBV9 and TRBJ2-3, with TRBD2 matching 10 bases. With 1 base clipped from V and 4 bases from J, the junction kept 3 bases outside the gene matches. The germline gives CDR1 SGDLS, CDR2 YYNGEE. CDR3 size: 15 residues. Here the CDR3 reads CASSVRGLAADTQYF. CDR3 nucleotides: TGTGCCAGCAGCGTACGTGGACTAGCGGCAGATACGCAGTATTTT. The whole variable domain, filled in from reference TRBV9 and TRBJ2-3, reads DSGVTQTPKHLITATGQRVTLRCSPRSGDLSVYWYQQSLDQGLQFLIQYYNGEERAKGNILERFSAQQFPDLHSELNLSSLELGDSALYFCASSVRGLAADTQYFGPGTRLTVL.

V usage is TRBV2 and J usage is TRBJ2-1; D uncertain. The length of the CDR3 is 11 residues. Trimming stripped 11 bases from V and 3 bases from J, with 8 bases between. Germline CDR1 and CDR2: SNHLY and FYNNEI. Here the CDR3 reads CAPPGYNEQFF. For the CDR3, the DNA is TGTGCCCCGCCAGGCTACAATGAGCAGTTCTTC.

This clone was seen a handful of times. The CDR3 is CASSSGQGVPFF. The CDR3 DNA reads as TGTGCCAGCAGCAGTGGACAGGGGGTGCCTTTCTTT. The chain links TRBV7-2 to TRBJ1-1; the match to TRBD1 covers 10 bases. The CDR3 has 12 residues. The V segment lost 5 bases and the J segment 12 bases; nucleotides outside the gene matches: 6. Germline lookup yields CDR1 SGHTA and CDR2 FQGNSA.

J is TRBJ2-1 and V is TRBV15; D is possibly TRBD2 (5 bases). CDR3 size: 15 residues. The V gene lost 2 bases and the J gene lost 12 bases, with 20 bases spanning the gap. Germline CDR1 reads LNHNV; CDR2 reads YYDKDF (reference sequence). CDR3 DNA sequence: TGTGCCACCAGCAGAATAAGCGGAGATGCCAGCGGGCAGTTCTTC. It is translated as CATSRISGDASGQFF.

Ten or more counts support this clone. The chain links TRBV9 to TRBJ1-3; 7 bases map to TRBD1. The CDR3 runs 15 residues. V gave up 3 bases and J gave up 8 bases; unmatched junction bases: 11. Germline CDR1 is SGDLS and CDR2 is YYNGEE. The CDR3 sequence is CASSAETGSVDTIYF. The CDR3 bases are TGTGCCAGCAGCGCCGAGACAGGGTCCGTTGACACCATATATTTT.

The chain is built from TRBV4-3 and TRBJ2-2; TRBD1 agrees at 7 bases. Trimming took 0 bases from V and 1 from J; bases not matched to a gene: 17. This CDR3 has 21 residues. Germline assignment: CDR1 LGHNA and CDR2 YSLEER. CDR3 nucleotide sequence: TGCGCCAGCAGCCAAGATATTGGTGGGGGAAGGGGGCTCGGGAACACCGGGGAGCTGTTTTTT. It codes for CASSQDIGGGRGLGNTGELFF.

This clone has only a few counts. V is TRBV5-6 and J is TRBJ2-7; no firm D call. Germline CDR1 SGHDT, CDR2 YYEEEE. This CDR3 spans 13 amino acids. V was clipped by 4 bases and J by 1 base, with 9 bases between them. The CDR3 region is CASSPDRSYEQYF. The CDR3 DNA reads TGTGCCAGCAGCCCCGACCGTTCCTACGAGCAGTACTTC.

In this sample, this clone turned up a few times. The J gene is TRBJ2-7, the V gene TRBV19, with D tentatively TRBD1 (5 bases). CDR1 is LNHDA, CDR2 SQIVND, per germline (reference sequence). This CDR3 is built from 14 residues. V lost 5 bases, J lost 0 bases, and 11 bases lay in between. The CDR3 sequence is CASSQGWSSYEQYF. CDR3 DNA sequence: TGTGCCAGTAGTCAGGGTTGGAGCTCCTACGAGCAGTACTTC.

This chain joins TRBV5-6 and TRBJ1-1; D remains unclear. CDR1 SGHDT and CDR2 YYEEEE come from the germline V gene. With 7 bases removed from V and 1 base from J, the gap between germline ends came to 14 bases. CDR3 length: 14 residues. This chain's CDR3 is CASAGILGNTEAFF. CDR3 bases: TGTGCCAGCGCCGGAATTTTGGGGAACACTGAAGCTTTCTTT.

The genes are TRBV4-2 and TRBJ1-2, with D perhaps matching TRBD1 (6 bases). The CDR3 consists of 15 residues. V lost 0 bases to trimming and J lost 4 bases, with 12 bases between them. The germline gives CDR1 LGHNA, CDR2 YNFKEQ. In DNA, the CDR3 is TGTGCCAGCAGCCAAGAAGCAGGGGCTGTCTATGGCTACACCTTC. Translation: CASSQEAGAVYGYTF.

The chain employs TRBV7-2 and TRBJ1-2, with 11 nucleotides matching TRBD1. There are 17 residues in the CDR3. Germline CDR1 reads SGHTA; CDR2 reads FQGNSA. The junction had 8 bases not matched to a gene; V was cut back by 5 bases and J by 0 bases. For the CDR3, the DNA is TGTGCCAGCAGCCAAGGGACAGGGGGACGAGCTAACTATGGCTACACCTTC. Amino acids: CASSQGTGGRANYGYTF.

This sequence joins TRBV6-6 and TRBJ1-6; D is unresolved. The CDR3 has 13 residues. Deletions cut 0 bases from V and 10 bases from J, with 7 bases between. Looked up from germline, CDR1 is MNHNY and CDR2 is SVGAGI (reference sequence). CDR3 bases: TGTGCCAGCAGTTACTCTGGGAAATCACCCCTCCACTTT. It encodes CASSYSGKSPLHF.

The CDR3 nucleotides read TGTGCCAGCAGCCGGGGGGGGACGAAGGCCGGGGAGCTGTTTTTT. Translating gives CASSRGGTKAGELFF. V and J are TRBV7-6 and TRBJ2-2; 8 bases fit TRBD2. In germline, CDR1 is SGHVS, CDR2 FNYEAQ. V lost 5 bases and J lost 6; bases outside the gene matches: 8. CDR3 size: 15 residues.

This clone showed up many times. The V call is TRBV10-3, the J call TRBJ1-5; D is undetermined. The V end lost 6 bases, the J end lost 7 bases, and 13 bases lay between the germline ends. Germline V gives CDR1 ENHRY, CDR2 SYGVKD. CDR3 length: 13 amino acids. The DNA of the CDR3 is TGTGCCATCAGAGAGACCGAGGAGCAGCCCCAGCATTTT. This sequence encodes CAIRETEEQPQHF.